Listed below are T cell receptor beta chains from one sample, sequenced in a study of blood T cell repertoires in COVID-19. Profiling relied on immunoSEQ multiplex PCR, and the TCRdb table lists in-frame clones only, not all of them. The data hold some 200,000 clones, with roughly 82% observed a single time. Sequences were obtained from peripheral blood. The receptor set was obtained from a woman aged 40-49 years who had recovered from COVID-19. Both conserved end residues are part of each CDR3. Fields, in order: D gene, clone size, J gene, V gene, CDR3 protein, CDR3 DNA. A D gene is named only where the DNA matches it firmly. Rows may omit the clone size; those that give it use once, few, many or a size class.

d_call: TRBD1; clone_size: .; j_call: TRBJ1-1; v_call: TRBV19; cdr3_aa: CASAARGQGDAEAFF; cdr3_nt: TGTGCCAGTGCAGCTAGGGGACAGGGCGATGCTGAAGCTTTCTTT
d_call: .; clone_size: .; j_call: TRBJ1-1; v_call: TRBV30; cdr3_aa: CAWILRVTRRGMNTEAFF; cdr3_nt: TGTGCCTGGATTTTACGAGTAACCCGCCGCGGCATGAACACTGAAGCTTTCTTT
d_call: .; clone_size: once; j_call: TRBJ1-2; v_call: TRBV19; cdr3_aa: CASSTNRAPTLYGYTF; cdr3_nt: TGTGCCAGTAGTACGAACAGGGCCCCGACCCTCTATGGCTACACCTTC
d_call: .; clone_size: .; j_call: TRBJ2-4; v_call: TRBV19; cdr3_aa: CASRGLAKNIQYF; cdr3_nt: TGTGCCAGTAGGGGACTAGCCAAAAACATTCAGTACTTC
d_call: .; clone_size: once; j_call: TRBJ1-6; v_call: TRBV13; cdr3_aa: CASSLGLSPLHF; cdr3_nt: TGTGCCAGCAGCTTAGGTCTTTCACCCCTCCACTTT
d_call: .; clone_size: once; j_call: TRBJ1-3; v_call: TRBV6-5; cdr3_aa: CASSPDWNSGNTIYF; cdr3_nt: TGTGCCAGCAGCCCGGACTGGAACTCTGGAAACACCATATATTTT
d_call: TRBD1; clone_size: .; j_call: TRBJ2-7; v_call: TRBV19; cdr3_aa: CASSIRTGLGEQYF; cdr3_nt: TGTGCCAGTAGTATCCGGACAGGCCTCGGGGAGCAGTACTTC
d_call: TRBD1; clone_size: .; j_call: TRBJ2-7; v_call: TRBV11-3; cdr3_aa: CASSLNPRTGHLSGLQYF; cdr3_nt: TGTGCCAGCAGCTTAAATCCTCGGACAGGGCATTTGTCGGGGCTGCAGTACTTC
d_call: .; clone_size: few; j_call: TRBJ1-1; v_call: TRBV5-1; cdr3_aa: CASSLTTGRTEAFF; cdr3_nt: TGCGCCAGCAGCTTGACCACAGGTAGGACTGAAGCTTTCTTT
d_call: .; clone_size: .; j_call: TRBJ2-3; v_call: TRBV11-3; cdr3_aa: CASSLFGRTSTDTQYF; cdr3_nt: TGTGCCAGCAGCTTATTTGGTCGTACTAGCACAGATACGCAGTATTTT
d_call: TRBD1; clone_size: .; j_call: TRBJ1-6; v_call: TRBV7-3; cdr3_aa: CASSQGAGWNSPLHF; cdr3_nt: TGTGCCAGCAGCCAGGGGGCAGGGTGGAATTCACCCCTCCACTTT
d_call: TRBD2; clone_size: .; j_call: TRBJ2-5; v_call: TRBV5-6; cdr3_aa: CASSLTRLASQETQYF; cdr3_nt: TGTGCCAGCAGCTTGACCAGACTAGCATCCCAAGAGACCCAGTACTTC
d_call: .; clone_size: .; j_call: TRBJ1-6; v_call: TRBV27; cdr3_aa: CASSGWATGRRNSPLHF; cdr3_nt: TGTGCCAGCAGTGGGTGGGCCACAGGGAGACGTAATTCACCCCTCCACTTT
d_call: TRBD1; clone_size: .; j_call: TRBJ2-7; v_call: TRBV5-5; cdr3_aa: CASSYPGQPYEQYF; cdr3_nt: TGTGCCAGCAGCTACCCGGGACAGCCCTACGAGCAGTACTTC
d_call: TRBD1; clone_size: few; j_call: TRBJ2-4; v_call: TRBV11-2; cdr3_aa: CASSLDLGGLDIQYF; cdr3_nt: TGTGCCAGCAGCTTAGATCTAGGGGGCTTGGACATTCAGTACTTC
d_call: TRBD1; clone_size: few; j_call: TRBJ1-5; v_call: TRBV2; cdr3_aa: CASSEALGQGGNQPQHF; cdr3_nt: TGTGCCAGCAGTGAAGCCCTTGGACAGGGTGGCAATCAGCCCCAGCATTTT
d_call: .; clone_size: .; j_call: TRBJ1-4; v_call: TRBV9; cdr3_aa: CASSVAGVGGEKLFF; cdr3_nt: TGTGCCAGCAGCGTAGCTGGGGTAGGGGGTGAAAAACTGTTTTTT
d_call: TRBD1; clone_size: few; j_call: TRBJ1-3; v_call: TRBV7-2; cdr3_aa: CASSPFLTGAGNTIYF; cdr3_nt: TGTGCCAGCAGCCCGTTCCTTACAGGGGCTGGAAACACCATATATTTT